This T cell receptor beta chain came from a study of CD8 T cells in Susac syndrome (dated by TCRdb to between 2019 and 2020). Notes on the research overall: Whether CD8+ T cell activation and differentiation in Susac syndrome was antigen driven was tested using repertoire sequencing. Study-wide findings and limitations: The TCR sequencing and HLA analysis was acknowledged to have included a relatively small number of individuals.

As for this clonotype: Its antigen is not yet known. No per-base quality is available; no much larger clone lies one base away.

RNA was extracted using the RNeasy kit, and about 0.5 to 1 ug of the RNA was reverse transcribed with random hexamers. The immunoSEQ multiplex PCR assay, which covers 54 Vbeta and 13 Jbeta segments, was used to amplify TCR beta CDR3 regions. PCR amplification bias was corrected by using a synthetic template baseline for primer optimization and computational correction. As for how the authors treated the data: Reads were annotated to V, D and J genes according to IMGT and were analyzed with immunoSEQ Analyzer, with only productive sequences retained. Clonality was calculated as one minus the Shannon entropy normalized by log2 of the number of productive unique sequences. For each patient and control, public and private clones were evaluated among the 100 most prevalent clones. A clone was defined as Susac-specific if it was absent from the healthy and MS cohorts, from about a thousand published viral clones and from other ImmuneACCESS disease sequences. TCRdb passed the public sequencing reads through fastp at Q25 and MiXCR, retaining productive beta sequences. Rows matching on CDR3 protein sequence are summarized as one entry with the most common DNA and genes. Here the V and J calls rest on TCRdb's processing, not on the authors' analysis. This sample comprises some 100,000 distinct CDR3 sequences, nearly 95% of them detected only once. Of the sample, 0.13% to 0.15% falls within the top ten clones.

The CDR3 goes from the cysteine to the phenylalanine over 15 residues. Here the CDR3 DNA is all that survives: 45 bases in frame from base 1. According to the germline V gene, CDR1 reads SGHTA and CDR2 reads FQGNSA. Unmatched junction bases come to 8, with V trimmed by 6 bases and J by 1 base. Peripheral blood CD8+ and CD4+ T cells from healthy donors, Susac syndrome patients and multiple sclerosis patients were profiled using high-throughput TCR beta sequencing. The healthy donors served as controls matched for age and sex. Bulk CD8+ and CD4+ T cells were purified by magnetic negative isolation, while CD8+ TEMRA cells were enriched using FACS. Blood was collected in EDTA tubes and processed within 24 hours, with PBMCs isolated through density gradient centrifugation. PBMCs intended for TCR sequencing were cryopreserved in liquid nitrogen and were subsequently thawed in a 37 degrees C water bath. Purity of sorted or isolated CD4+, CD8+ and CD8+ TEMRA cells was at least 90%.

The source is a human donor in good health. Sequencing used CD4+ T cells from PBMCs. The rearrangement combines TRBV7-2 with TRBJ2-5; 7 nucleotides in the junction match TRBD2. The DNA sequence is as follows: TGTGCCAGCAGACCCAGCGGGAACATCCAAGAGACCCAGTACTTC. It translates to CASRPSGNIQETQYF.